This T cell receptor (beta chain) comes out of a study of blood T cells in healthy people across ages. The draw of peripheral blood yielded roughly 10 milliliters from each donor. Regarding the study as a whole: Unknown CMV status may confound age-related changes in expanded clones. Older age coincided with a roughly linear decline in TCR beta diversity per million T cells.

Primers used in a second PCR of about 7 to 12 cycles were a sample-barcoded 5' primer and a J-beta primer mix. TCRdb used MiXCR to reprocess the 5' RACE reads, holding one entry per CDR3 protein. This table has approximately 800,000 distinct CDR3 sequences, about half appearing once. In the case of this clonotype: Its antigen is unidentified.

V shed 9 bases and J shed 0 bases, with 9 bases lying between them. Per germline, CDR1 MDHEN and CDR2 SYDVKM. This CDR3 region has 12 residues. The receptor's source is a man older than 75 in good health. The V and J genes are TRBV28 and TRBJ2-7; no clear D. The sequenced sample was blood. The CDR3 is CASAISSYEQYF. The CDR3 nucleotides are TGTGCCAGTGCAATCTCCTCCTACGAGCAGTACTTC.